Sequencing of this TCR beta chain was carried out in a study of CD8 T cells in Susac syndrome. General study results and limits: The study recognized that the number of individuals in its TCR sequencing and HLA analysis was relatively small.

Healthy donors, matched for age and sex, constituted the control group. Germline V gene data show CDR1 as MNHEY and CDR2 as SVGEGT. This CDR3 region has 14 residues. A note on this clonotype: Its matching antigen is unknown.

Random hexamers were used to reverse transcribe an amount of about 0.45 to 1 ug RNA. In TCRdb, the immunoSEQ multiplex PCR reads were re-called with MiXCR into one record per CDR3 protein. The sample lists more than 55,000 distinct CDR3 sequences; roughly 94% were seen once. This TCR was recovered from a human donor in good health. Sequencing input: CD8+ T cells from PBMCs. The chain couples TRBV6-2 or TRBV6-3 to TRBJ1-5, with no clear D. The CDR3 bases are TGTGCATTGGGCCCACTGGGCGGCAATCAGCCCCAGCATTTT. The encoded protein is CALGPLGGNQPQHF.